Included here is one T cell receptor (beta chain) sequence, with context. The CDR3 is made up of 13 amino acids. Germline V gives CDR1 MNHEY, CDR2 SVGEGT. Trimming removed 2 bases at V and 3 bases at J, with 7 bases between. These data belong to a study of blood T cell repertoires in COVID-19. Study-level background: Samples taken during acute and convalescent COVID-19 were collected in the United States, Italy and Spain. T cells, B-cell-depleted T cells, or PBMCs provided the cDNA or gDNA that served as material.

Under the authors' procedure: From reference gene primer amplification, estimates of nucleated cell counts were derived. Assay used: immunoSEQ multiplex PCR; TCRdb lists only in-frame clones, some missing. V, J and clone size are those of that table, while D and trimming were read from the DNA. The profile shows about 200,000 clones, approximately 83% of them singletons. This sequence joins TRBV6-2 or TRBV6-3 and TRBJ1-1; D is unclear. This TCR was sampled from a human donor with active or convalescent COVID-19. The donor label of this sample is uncertain. Sample: peripheral blood. CDR3 protein: CASSYVRDTEAFF. The DNA of the CDR3 is TGTGCCAGCAGTTACGTTCGGGACACTGAAGCTTTCTTT.